This T cell receptor (beta chain) comes out of a study of shared clonotypes between healthy human individuals. Study findings and constraints: What naive subsets generally showed was a larger estimated richness than memory subsets showed. The sole specimen, blood, was sampled, and tissue repertoires likely differ. The four-donor shared clonotypes exceeded non-shared clonotypes in generation probability, with non-shared ones scoring lower.

The CDR3 totals 15 residues. Germline CDR1 and CDR2: SGHTS and YDEGEE. Profiling relied on immunoSEQ multiplex PCR, and the TCRdb table lists in-frame clones only, not all of them. The sample has about 690,000 clones; 90% are singletons. Every one of the donors was a Caucasian adult that lived in Nashville, Tennessee. Comment on this clone: Its antigen is not identified. The junction differs from germline at one of its ends, possibly a read error.

Sequenced material: memory CD8+ T cells from PBMCs. The sample's subset: CD45RO+ cells pooled with CCR7-negative TemRA cells. The chain combines TRBV5-8 with TRBJ2-5, with D uncertain. The TCR was taken from a man younger than 30 in good health. Some clones in this sample may be carry-over from other donors' samples. CDR3 region: CASSLGWGTRESQYF. CDR3 DNA sequence: TGTGCCAGCAGCTTGGGGTGGGGAACAAGAGAGTCCCAGTACTTC.